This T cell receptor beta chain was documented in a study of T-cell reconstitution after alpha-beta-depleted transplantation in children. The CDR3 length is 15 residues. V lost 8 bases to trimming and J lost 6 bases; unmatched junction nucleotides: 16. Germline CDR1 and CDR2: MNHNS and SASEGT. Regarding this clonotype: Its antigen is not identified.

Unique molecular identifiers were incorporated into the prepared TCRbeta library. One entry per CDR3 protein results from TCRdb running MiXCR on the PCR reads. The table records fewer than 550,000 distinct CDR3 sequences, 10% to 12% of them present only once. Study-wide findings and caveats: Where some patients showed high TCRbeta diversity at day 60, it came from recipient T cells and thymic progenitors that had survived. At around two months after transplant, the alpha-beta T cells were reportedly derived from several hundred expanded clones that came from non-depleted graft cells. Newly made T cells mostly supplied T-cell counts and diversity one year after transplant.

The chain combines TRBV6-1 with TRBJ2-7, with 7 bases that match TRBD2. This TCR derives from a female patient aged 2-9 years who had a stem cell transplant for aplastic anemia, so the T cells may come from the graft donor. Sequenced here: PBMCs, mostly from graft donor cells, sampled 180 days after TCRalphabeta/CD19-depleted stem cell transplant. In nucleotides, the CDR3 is TGTGCCAGCGGGACCTGGGGGAGGGAGGGTCTCGAGCAGTACTTC. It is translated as CASGTWGREGLEQYF.